The 10 T cell receptor beta chains reported below all come from one sample, sequenced in a study of cytomegalovirus exposure and HLA in healthy donors. The study ran its PCR with 60 Vbeta and 13 Jbeta primers. Sequenced by immunoSEQ multiplex PCR; TCRdb stores in-frame clones only, minus some. The sample has some 80,000 clones, around 78% seen once; the top ten hold roughly 3.5%. The sample consisted of PBMCs. These receptors were taken from a middle-aged man in good health and CMV-seronegative.

The J gene is TRBJ1-6, the V gene TRBV2, with TRBD1 matching 8 bases. CDR1 is SNHLY and CDR2 is FYNNEI in the germline V gene. The CDR3 has 13 residues. Trimming removed 8 bases from V and 10 bases from J; junction bases left unmatched: 7. The CDR3 loop reads CASQTGVGSPLHF. The CDR3 coding sequence is TGTGCCAGCCAGACAGGGGTTGGGTCACCCCTCCACTTT.

The sample holds a few counts of this clone. The J gene is TRBJ1-1, the V gene TRBV6-1; the match to TRBD1 covers 7 bases. CDR1 and CDR2 from the germline V gene are MNHNS and SASEGT. CDR3 length: 15 residues. Trimming at V came to 7 bases and at J to 0 bases, leaving 8 bases not matched to a gene. The CDR3 reads CASTARTGMNTEAFF. For the CDR3, the DNA is TGTGCCAGCACAGCCAGGACAGGAATGAACACTGAAGCTTTCTTT.

The rearrangement joins TRBV10-3 to TRBJ2-5, with TRBD2 matching over 7 bases. The CDR3 has 18 amino acids. Germline CDR1 is ENHRY and CDR2 is SYGVKD. V lost 0 bases, J lost 1 base, and 11 bases stayed unmatched. As DNA, the CDR3 is TGTGCCATCAGTGAGTCGATGGGCGGGAGAGGGGCCCAAGAGACCCAGTACTTC. Encoded protein: CAISESMGGRGAQETQYF.

The CDR3 reads CASSKMTLTYEQYF. Written as DNA, the CDR3 is TGTGCCAGCAGCAAGATGACACTCACGTACGAGCAGTACTTC. The chain is built from TRBV13 and TRBJ2-5; D call uncertain. TRBJ2-7 explains the end of the DNA better; the J call may be wrong. CDR1 is PRHDT, CDR2 FYEKMQ, per germline (reference sequence). CDR3 length equals 14 residues.

The genes are TRBV5-1 and TRBJ2-5, with 7 bases matching TRBD2. CDR1 is SGHRS, CDR2 YFSETQ, per germline. The CDR3 covers 13 residues. Germline trimming cut 4 bases from V and 6 bases from J; bases unmatched to any gene: 6. The CDR3 DNA is TGCGCCAGCAGCCTGCGGGGGAGACAGACCCAGTACTTC. It encodes CASSLRGRQTQYF.

Written as DNA, the CDR3 is TGTGCCAGCAGTCCCCAGGGAATGGGAGAAGCTTTCTTT. This translates into CASSPQGMGEAFF. The V gene is TRBV2, the J gene TRBJ1-1; TRBD1 might be the D (5 bases). The CDR3 spans 13 residues. The V end was cut by 5 bases, the J end by 8 bases, with 15 bases between. The germline gives CDR1 SNHLY, CDR2 FYNNEI.

J is TRBJ1-1 and V is TRBV19; D gene unclear. Germline V CDR1 and CDR2: LNHDA, SQIVND (reference sequence). V was shortened by 7 bases and J by 3 bases, with 9 bases between the two germline ends. The CDR3 is 12 amino acids. In nucleotides, the CDR3 is TGTGCCAGTACAGGCAGACACACTGAAGCTTTCTTT. Translated: CASTGRHTEAFF.

The chain couples TRBV4-2 to TRBJ1-1; D gene ambiguous. V was trimmed by 0 bases and J by 0 bases, leaving 11 bases between them. CDR1 is LGHNA, CDR2 YNFKEQ, per germline. The CDR3 has 16 residues. Here the CDR3 reads CASSQDRSVVNTEAFF. CDR3 DNA sequence: TGTGCCAGCAGCCAAGATCGGTCTGTGGTGAACACTGAAGCTTTCTTT.

The chain recombines TRBV6-1 with TRBJ1-1; 9 nucleotides line up with TRBD1. V lost 10 bases to trimming and J lost 0 bases; unmatched junction nucleotides: 9. The CDR3 loop spans 15 amino acids. CDR1 and CDR2 (germline): MNHNS, SASEGT. The CDR3 DNA reads TGTGCCACACCGACAGGGACAGGGATGAACACTGAAGCTTTCTTT. The encoded protein is CATPTGTGMNTEAFF.

The genes are TRBV16 and TRBJ2-1; 8 bases match TRBD1. Germline V CDR1 and CDR2: KGHSY, FQNENV. CDR3 length: 16 amino acids. The ends lost 3 bases at V and 2 bases at J; junction bases unmatched: 6. The CDR3, as DNA: TGTGCCAGCAGCCAGTGGACAGGGAATACCTACAATGAGCAGTTCTTC. Protein product: CASSQWTGNTYNEQFF.